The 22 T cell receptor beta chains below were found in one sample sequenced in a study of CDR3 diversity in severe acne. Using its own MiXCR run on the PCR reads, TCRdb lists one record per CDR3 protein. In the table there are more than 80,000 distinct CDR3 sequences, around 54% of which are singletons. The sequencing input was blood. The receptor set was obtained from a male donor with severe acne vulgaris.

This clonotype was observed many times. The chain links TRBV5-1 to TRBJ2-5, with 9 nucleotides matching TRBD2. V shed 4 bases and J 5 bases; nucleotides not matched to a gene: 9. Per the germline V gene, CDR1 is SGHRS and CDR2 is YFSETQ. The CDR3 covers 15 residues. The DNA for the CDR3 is TGCGCCAGCAGCCTAGCGGGAATGAGTAGCGAGACCCAGTACTTC. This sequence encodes CASSLAGMSSETQYF. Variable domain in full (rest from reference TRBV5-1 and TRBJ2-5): KAGVTQTPRYLIKTRGQQVTLSCSPISGHRSVSWYQQTPGQGLQFLFEYFSETQRNKGNFPGRFSGRQFSNSRSEMNVSTLELGDSALYLCASSLAGMSSETQYFGPGTRLLVL.

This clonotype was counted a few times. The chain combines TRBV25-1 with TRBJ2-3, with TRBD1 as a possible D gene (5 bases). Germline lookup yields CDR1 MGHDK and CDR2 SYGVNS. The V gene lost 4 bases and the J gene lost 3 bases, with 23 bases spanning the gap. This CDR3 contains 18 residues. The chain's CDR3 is CASSGVRAKGVPTDTQYF. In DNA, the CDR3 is TGTGCCAGCAGTGGCGTCAGGGCAAAAGGAGTCCCGACAGATACGCAGTATTTT.

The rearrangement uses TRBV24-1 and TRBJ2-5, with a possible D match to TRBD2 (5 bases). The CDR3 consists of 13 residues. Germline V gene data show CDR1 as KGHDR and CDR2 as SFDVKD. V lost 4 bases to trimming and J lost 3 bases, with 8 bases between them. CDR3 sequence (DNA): TGTGCCACCAGTGACGCGGGTAAAGAGACCCAGTACTTC. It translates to CATSDAGKETQYF.

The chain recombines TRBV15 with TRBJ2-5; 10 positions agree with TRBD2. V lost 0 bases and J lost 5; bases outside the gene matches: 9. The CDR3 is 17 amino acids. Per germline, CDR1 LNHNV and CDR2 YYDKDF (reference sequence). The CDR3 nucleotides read TGTGCCACCAGCAGAGATCCTGGGCTAGCGGGAGCGGAGACCCAGTACTTC. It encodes CATSRDPGLAGAETQYF.

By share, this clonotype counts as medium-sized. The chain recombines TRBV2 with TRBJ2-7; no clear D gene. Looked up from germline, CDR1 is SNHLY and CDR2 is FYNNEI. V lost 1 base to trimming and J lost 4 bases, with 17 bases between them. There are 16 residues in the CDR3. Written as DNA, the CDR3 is TGTGCCAGCAGTGAAGATCCTCCAGGAGAGGAATACGAGCAGTACTTC. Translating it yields CASSEDPPGEEYEQYF.

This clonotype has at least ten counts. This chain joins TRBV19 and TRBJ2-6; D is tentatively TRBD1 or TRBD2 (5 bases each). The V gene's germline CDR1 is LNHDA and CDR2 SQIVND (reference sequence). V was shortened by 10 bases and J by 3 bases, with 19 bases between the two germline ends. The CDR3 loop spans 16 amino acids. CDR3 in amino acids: CATTSSTAYGANVLTF. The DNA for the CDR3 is TGTGCCACTACTAGTTCGACAGCCTATGGGGCCAACGTCCTGACTTTC. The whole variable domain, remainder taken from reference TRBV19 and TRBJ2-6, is DGGITQSPKYLFRKEGQNVTLSCEQNLNHDAMYWYRQDPGQGLRLIYYSQIVNDFQKGDIAEGYSVSREKKESFPLTVTSAQKNPTAFYLCATTSSTAYGANVLTFGAGSRLTVL.

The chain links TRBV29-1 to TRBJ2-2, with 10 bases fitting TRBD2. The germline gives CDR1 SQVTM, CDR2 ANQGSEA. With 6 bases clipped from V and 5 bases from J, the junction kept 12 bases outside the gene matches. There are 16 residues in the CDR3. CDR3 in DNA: TGCAGCGTCCAAGCCTCTAGCGGGAGTGGGACCGGGGAGCTGTTTTTT. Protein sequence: CSVQASSGSGTGELFF.

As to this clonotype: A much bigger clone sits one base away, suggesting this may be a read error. CDR3 amino acids: CAISELPGGGGNQPQHF. CDR3 DNA sequence: TGTGCCATCAGTGAGCTGCCGGGGGGCGGGGGCAATCAGCCCCAGCATTTT. The V gene is TRBV10-3, the J gene TRBJ1-5; D is perhaps TRBD1 (6 bases). CDR1 and CDR2 from the germline V gene are ENHRY and SYGVKD. The CDR3 is 17 amino acids. V was shortened by 2 bases and J by 2 bases, with 16 bases between the two germline ends.

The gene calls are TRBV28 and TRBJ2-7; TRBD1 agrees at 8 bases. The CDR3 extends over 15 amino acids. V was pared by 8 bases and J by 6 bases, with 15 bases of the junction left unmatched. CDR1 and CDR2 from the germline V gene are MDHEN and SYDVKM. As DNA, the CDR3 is TGTGCCAGCGGGGCAGGGGGCCTCCGTAGTTTCGAGCAGTACTTC. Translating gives CASGAGGLRSFEQYF.

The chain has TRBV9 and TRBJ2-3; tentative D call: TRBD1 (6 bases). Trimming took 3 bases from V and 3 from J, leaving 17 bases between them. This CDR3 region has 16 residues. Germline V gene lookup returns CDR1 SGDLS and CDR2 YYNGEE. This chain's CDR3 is CASSAPRTVGTDTQYF. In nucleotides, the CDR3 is TGTGCCAGCAGCGCCCCGCGGACAGTAGGTACAGATACGCAGTATTTT. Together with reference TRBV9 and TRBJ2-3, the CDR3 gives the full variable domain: DSGVTQTPKHLITATGQRVTLRCSPRSGDLSVYWYQQSLDQGLQFLIQYYNGEERAKGNILERFSAQQFPDLHSELNLSSLELGDSALYFCASSAPRTVGTDTQYFGPGTRLTVL.

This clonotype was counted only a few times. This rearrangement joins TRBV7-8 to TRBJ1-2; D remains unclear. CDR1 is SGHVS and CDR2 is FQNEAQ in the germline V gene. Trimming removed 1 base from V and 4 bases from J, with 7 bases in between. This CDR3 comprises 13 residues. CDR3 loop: CASSLGGIYGYTF. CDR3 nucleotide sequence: TGTGCCAGCAGCTTAGGTGGAATCTATGGCTACACCTTC.

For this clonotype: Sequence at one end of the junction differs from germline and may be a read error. Here the CDR3 DNA reads TGTGCCAGCAGCCCGCGGGACAGGGAGGAAAAACGGTTTTTT. Its translation is CASSPRDREEKRFF. The V call is TRBV6-5, the J call TRBJ1-4; the match to TRBD1 covers 9 bases. The CDR3 is made up of 14 amino acids. The germline gives CDR1 MNHEY, CDR2 SVGAGI.

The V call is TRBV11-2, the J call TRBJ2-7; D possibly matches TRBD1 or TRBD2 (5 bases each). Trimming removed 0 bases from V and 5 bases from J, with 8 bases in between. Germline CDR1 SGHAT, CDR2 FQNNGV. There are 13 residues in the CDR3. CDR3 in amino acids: CASSLDLGHEQYF. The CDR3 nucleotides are TGTGCCAGCAGCTTAGATCTGGGACACGAGCAGTACTTC.

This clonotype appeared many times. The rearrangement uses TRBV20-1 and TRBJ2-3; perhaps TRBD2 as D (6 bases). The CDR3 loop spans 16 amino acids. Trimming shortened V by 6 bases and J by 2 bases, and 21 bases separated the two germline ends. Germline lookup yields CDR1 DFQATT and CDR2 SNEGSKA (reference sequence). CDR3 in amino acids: CSATGGRGRDTDTQYF. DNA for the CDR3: TGCAGTGCAACCGGGGGTCGAGGGCGTGACACAGATACGCAGTATTTT.

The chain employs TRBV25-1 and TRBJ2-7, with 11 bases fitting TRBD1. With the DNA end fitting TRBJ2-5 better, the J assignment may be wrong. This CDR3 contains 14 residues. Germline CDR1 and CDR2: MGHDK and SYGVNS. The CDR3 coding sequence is TGTGCCAGCAGTGGGGACAGGGGGGGAGAGACCCAGTACTTC. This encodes CASSGDRGGETQYF.

CDR3 loop: CSAGTGTQTNEQFF. The CDR3 nucleotides read TGCAGTGCTGGGACAGGAACTCAGACCAATGAGCAGTTCTTC. V gene TRBV20-1 combines with J gene TRBJ2-1; 8 bases agree with TRBD1. The CDR3 is 14 amino acids. J was trimmed by 6 bases and V by 5 bases; bases with no gene match: 9. Germline values: CDR1 DFQATT, CDR2 SNEGSKA (reference sequence).

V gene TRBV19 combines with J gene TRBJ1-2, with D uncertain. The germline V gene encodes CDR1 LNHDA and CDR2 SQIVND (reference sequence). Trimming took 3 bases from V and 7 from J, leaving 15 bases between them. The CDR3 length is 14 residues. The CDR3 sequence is CASSILGSRRGYTF. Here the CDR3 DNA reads TGTGCCAGTAGTATTCTAGGGAGTAGGCGTGGCTACACCTTC.

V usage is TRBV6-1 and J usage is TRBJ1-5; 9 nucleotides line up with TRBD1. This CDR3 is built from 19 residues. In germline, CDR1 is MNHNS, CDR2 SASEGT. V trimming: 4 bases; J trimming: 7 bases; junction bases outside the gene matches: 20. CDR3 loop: CASSADTGGRDIRTQPQHF. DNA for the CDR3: TGTGCCAGCAGTGCCGATACAGGGGGCAGGGACATTAGGACGCAGCCCCAGCATTTT.

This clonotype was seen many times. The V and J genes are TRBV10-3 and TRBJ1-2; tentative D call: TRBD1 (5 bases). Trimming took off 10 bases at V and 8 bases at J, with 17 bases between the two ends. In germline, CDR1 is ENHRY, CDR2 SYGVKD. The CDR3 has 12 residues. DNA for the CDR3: TGTGCCACATCCTCGGGGCGCGAAGGCTACACCTTC. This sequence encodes CATSSGREGYTF.

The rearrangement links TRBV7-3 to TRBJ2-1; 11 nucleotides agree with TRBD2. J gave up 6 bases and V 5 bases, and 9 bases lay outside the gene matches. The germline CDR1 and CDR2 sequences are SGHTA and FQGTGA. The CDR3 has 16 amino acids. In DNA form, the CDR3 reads TGTGCCAGCAGCCCGCCGACTAGCGGGACGGGCAATGAGCAGTTCTTC. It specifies CASSPPTSGTGNEQFF.

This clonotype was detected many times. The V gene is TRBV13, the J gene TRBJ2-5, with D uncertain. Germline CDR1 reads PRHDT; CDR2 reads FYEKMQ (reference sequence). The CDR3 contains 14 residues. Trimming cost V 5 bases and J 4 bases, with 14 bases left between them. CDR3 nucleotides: TGTGCCAGCAGCACGACTGGTAGCCCAGAGACCCAGTACTTC. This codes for CASSTTGSPETQYF.

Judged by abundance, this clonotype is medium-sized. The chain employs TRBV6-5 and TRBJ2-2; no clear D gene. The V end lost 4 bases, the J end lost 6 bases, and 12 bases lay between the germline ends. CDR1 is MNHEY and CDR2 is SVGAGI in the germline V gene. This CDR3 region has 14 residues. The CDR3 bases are TGTGCCAGCAGTTCCGGAATCGGTGCCGGGGAGCTGTTTTTT. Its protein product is CASSSGIGAGELFF.